What follows is one T cell receptor (beta chain) and its context. This clonotype appeared a few times. Its binding antigen is unknown. There are no base qualities to consult, and no much larger clone falls within one base. PBMCs were isolated by Ficoll-Paque density gradient centrifugation. The source of the sample is a study of T-cell memory formation after mild COVID-19 (dated by TCRdb to the early 2020s). About the study as a whole: TCR sequence clusters from the two donors were largely donor specific. Two young, previously healthy adult volunteers, one female and one male, were included in the cohort. Longitudinal TCRalpha and TCRbeta repertoire sequencing tracked T-cell clones expanding and contracting after mild COVID-19 in a couple of donors.

Overall results and qualifications from the work: Some responding clones were found in pre-infection memory, which suggests that pre-existing cross-reactive memory T cells took part in the SARS-CoV-2 response. Contracting CD4+ clones were located mainly in the CM and EM memory subsets, whereas CD8+ clones were found to be enriched in EMRA. The study covered only two mild cases, and larger cohorts including severe cases with pre-infection samples were considered necessary. Clones that contracted from day 15 to 85 showed balanced CD4/CD8 phenotypes, whereas a second wave of clones that expanded from day 15 to 37 leaned towards CD4+. SARS-CoV-2 specificity was not confirmed for the second-wave clones peaking on day 37.

V trim: 1 base; J trim: 7 bases; unmatched bases: 5. CDR3 length: 15 amino acids, cysteine to phenylalanine. This entry keeps only the CDR3 DNA: 45 bases, framed from base 1. The germline V gene supplies CDR1 SQVTM and CDR2 ANQGSEA. Reads for this sample came from an Illumina NovaSeq 6000. TCRalpha and TCRbeta cDNA libraries were built by 5'RACE with constant-segment primers, adding sample barcodes and unique molecular identifiers. RNA was extracted from every sample with Trizol reagent. Amplification of the libraries took two PCR steps, and the second step added a second sample barcode plus Illumina TruSeq adapters. Sequencing of libraries was performed on an Illumina NovaSeq with 2 x 150 bp paired-end reads. On the authors' methods: Reads were demultiplexed and collapsed into UMI-guided consensus sequences with migec v1.2.7. With mixcr v2.1.11, UMI consensuses were aligned to TRA and TRB V and J templates and assembled into clonotypes. Expanded or contracted clonotypes were those called significant by both edgeR and NoisET, with noise models trained on biological replicates. For edgeR calls, a false discovery rate-adjusted p below 0.01 and a log2 fold-change threshold of 1 were applied. As an exploratory analysis of dynamics, PCA with hierarchical clustering was applied to max-normalized trajectories of the 1000 most abundant clonotypes. Each responding clone was given a CD4 or CD8 phenotype based on the CD4+ and CD8+ repertoires, which had been sequenced separately. TCRdb passed the public sequencing reads through fastp at Q25 and MiXCR, retaining productive beta sequences. Rows with a matching CDR3 protein are joined into one entry that keeps the most common DNA and genes. The V and J calls follow TCRdb's processing rather than the paper's. Across this sample there are roughly 580,000 distinct CDR3 sequences, with more than 15% seen only once. The ten biggest clones cover approximately 12% of the sample.

The TCR was taken from an adult woman who had mild COVID-19 (a few samples of this study predate the infection). The sample titles of this study are shuffled in the database, so cell type and time point are left out; the donor was told from shared clones. Recombination linked TRBV29-1 to TRBJ2-6; TRBD1 agrees with 9 junctional bases. Sequences were obtained from PBMCs or a T cell subset sorted from them (not recorded which). CDR3 reads: CSVEARTGDANVLTF. The nucleotides read TGCAGCGTTGAAGCCAGGACAGGGGACGCCAACGTCCTGACTTTC.